These T cell receptor beta chains were read from a single sample in a study of cytomegalovirus exposure and HLA in healthy donors. Profiled with immunoSEQ multiplex PCR; TCRdb holds only in-frame clones, not every one. The sample carries about 56,000 clones, about four fifths recorded once. The specimen was PBMCs. The source of these receptors is a man aged 40-49 years in good health and CMV-seronegative. Both conserved end residues are part of each CDR3. D genes are given only for firm matches. Clone size, where shown, is once, few, many, or a class for clones that have expanded.

DNA: TGTGCCAGCAGTTTGAGCTACGGAAACACCATATATTTT; CDR3: CASSLSYGNTIYF; D: .; V: TRBV28; size: .; J: TRBJ1-3
DNA: TGTGCCAGCAGCTTATTAAACATGGACAGGGGGTCAGATACGCAGTATTTT; CDR3: CASSLLNMDRGSDTQYF; D: TRBD1; V: TRBV7-9; size: .; J: TRBJ2-3
DNA: TGTGCCTGGATGGGGAGCGGTTTGGGTAGCAATCAGCCCCAGCATTTT; CDR3: CAWMGSGLGSNQPQHF; D: .; V: TRBV30; size: .; J: TRBJ1-5
DNA: TGTGCCAGCAGCCCAACCCTAGTGTTGGACAATAATGGCTACACCTTC; CDR3: CASSPTLVLDNNGYTF; D: .; V: TRBV5-6; size: once; J: TRBJ1-2
DNA: TGTGCCAGCAGTCGAACAGATAACACTGAAGCTTTCTTT; CDR3: CASSRTDNTEAFF; D: .; V: TRBV6-4; size: .; J: TRBJ1-1
DNA: TGCGCCAGCAGCCGGGACAGGAACACCGGGGAGCTGTTTTTT; CDR3: CASSRDRNTGELFF; D: TRBD1; V: TRBV4-3; size: once; J: TRBJ2-2
DNA: TGCAGCACCACAGGGGTCACTGAAGCTTTCTTT; CDR3: CSTTGVTEAFF; D: TRBD1; V: TRBV29-1; size: .; J: TRBJ1-1
DNA: TGTGCTAGTGGTTTGGAAGCGGGGGGGCAGCGGGTCACCGGGGAGCTGTTTTTT; CDR3: CASGLEAGGQRVTGELFF; D: TRBD2; V: TRBV12-5; size: .; J: TRBJ2-2
DNA: TGTGCCAGCAGCGTCCTGGGCGTGGGGGGGTCACCGCAGTATTTT; CDR3: CASSVLGVGGSPQYF; D: TRBD2; V: TRBV9; size: .; J: TRBJ2-3
DNA: TGTGCCAGCAGCTTAGCGGGGGCGGCAGATACGCAGTATTTT; CDR3: CASSLAGAADTQYF; D: .; V: TRBV7-2; size: .; J: TRBJ2-3
DNA: TGCGCCAGCAGCTCCAACAGGGTCCCTAACACTGAAGCTTTCTTT; CDR3: CASSSNRVPNTEAFF; D: .; V: TRBV5-1; size: .; J: TRBJ1-1
DNA: TGTGCCAGCACTCACAAGACTAGCGTGGGGGAGCAGTACTTC; CDR3: CASTHKTSVGEQYF; D: TRBD2; V: TRBV6-1; size: .; J: TRBJ2-7
DNA: TGTGCCAGCAGCCCCGAACGCAGGGGGCACCAAGAGACCCAGTACTTC; CDR3: CASSPERRGHQETQYF; D: TRBD1; V: TRBV7-9; size: .; J: TRBJ2-5
DNA: TGCGCCAGCAGCCAAGACCTTTACAGGGCCACCGGGGAGCTGTTTTTT; CDR3: CASSQDLYRATGELFF; D: .; V: TRBV4-3; size: .; J: TRBJ2-2
DNA: TGTGCCAGCAGCTTAGTGGACAGGGCGACTAGCACAGATACGCAGTATTTT; CDR3: CASSLVDRATSTDTQYF; D: TRBD1; V: TRBV7-6; size: .; J: TRBJ2-3
DNA: TGTGCCATCGGGACAGGCGATTCCGCCATTCCGAATCAGCCCCAGCATTTT; CDR3: CAIGTGDSAIPNQPQHF; D: TRBD1; V: TRBV10-3; size: .; J: TRBJ1-5
DNA: TGCGCCAGCAGCTGGCAGGGGGATTACGAGCAGTACTTC; CDR3: CASSWQGDYEQYF; D: TRBD1; V: TRBV5-1; size: once; J: TRBJ2-7
DNA: TGTGCCAGCACTCGTCGGGGGGCTTCAGATACGCAGTATTTT; CDR3: CASTRRGASDTQYF; D: .; V: TRBV2; size: .; J: TRBJ2-3
DNA: TGCGCCAGCAGCCCGGGGGACAGGGAGGCAGATACGCAGTATTTT; CDR3: CASSPGDREADTQYF; D: TRBD1; V: TRBV5-1; size: .; J: TRBJ2-3
DNA: TGTGCCAGTACCCGGGATAACGCTGGGGCTAGCGGGCCCTACAATGAGCAGTTCTTC; CDR3: CASTRDNAGASGPYNEQFF; D: TRBD2; V: TRBV19; size: once; J: TRBJ2-1
DNA: TGTGCCAGCAGACGCCTACTCAGCGGGGGGGGACGGCCAGATACGCAGTATTTT; CDR3: CASRRLLSGGGRPDTQYF; D: TRBD2; V: TRBV28; size: .; J: TRBJ2-3
DNA: TGTGCCAGCAGTGGGTACAGGGTACCTACCTACGAGCAGTACTTC; CDR3: CASSGYRVPTYEQYF; D: .; V: TRBV2; size: once; J: TRBJ2-7
DNA: TGTGCCAGCAGCCCGTTAGCGGGGGGTAGCGGGGATACGCAGTATTTT; CDR3: CASSPLAGGSGDTQYF; D: TRBD2; V: TRBV5-4; size: .; J: TRBJ2-3
DNA: TGTGCCAGCAGCCAAGTCACCCTGAGTTTAAACTATGGCTACACCTTC; CDR3: CASSQVTLSLNYGYTF; D: .; V: TRBV4-2; size: .; J: TRBJ1-2
DNA: TGTGCCAGCAGCTTAGCTACTCACCCGGACACTGAAGCTTTCTTT; CDR3: CASSLATHPDTEAFF; D: .; V: TRBV7-6; size: .; J: TRBJ1-1
DNA: TGTGCCAGCAGTTACAGGACAGGGGGCTCGGCTGAAGCTTTCTTT; CDR3: CASSYRTGGSAEAFF; D: TRBD1; V: TRBV6-5; size: .; J: TRBJ1-1
DNA: TGTGCCAGCAGCTTAGGACTCCTGGGGACAGGGATAAATTCACCCCTCCACTTT; CDR3: CASSLGLLGTGINSPLHF; D: TRBD1; V: TRBV7-2; size: .; J: TRBJ1-6
DNA: TGTGCCAGTAGCCAATCGGGGACAAGCAATGAAAAACTGTTTTTT; CDR3: CASSQSGTSNEKLFF; D: .; V: TRBV19; size: .; J: TRBJ1-4
DNA: TGTGCCAGCAGCTCCACAGGGGGGCGGACTGAAGCTTTCTTT; CDR3: CASSSTGGRTEAFF; D: TRBD1; V: TRBV11-1; size: .; J: TRBJ1-1
DNA: TGCGCCAGCAGTGAGTCGAGTCTAGCGGGAGGCGAGCAGTACTTC; CDR3: CASSESSLAGGEQYF; D: TRBD2; V: TRBV10-1; size: .; J: TRBJ2-7
DNA: TGTGCCAGCAGCTTAGCTAGAGCCACAGATACGCAGTATTTT; CDR3: CASSLARATDTQYF; D: .; V: TRBV7-2; size: .; J: TRBJ2-3
DNA: TGTGCCAGCAGCTTGGTACAGGGGGTAAGAGATCAGCCCCAGCATTTT; CDR3: CASSLVQGVRDQPQHF; D: TRBD1; V: TRBV7-9; size: .; J: TRBJ1-5
DNA: TGTGCCACCAGCAGGGCCATCCAGGGTGATCAGCCCCAGCATTTT; CDR3: CATSRAIQGDQPQHF; D: .; V: TRBV15; size: .; J: TRBJ1-5
DNA: TGCGCCAGCAGCCAAGAAGCAGGGCCCCAGCATTTT; CDR3: CASSQEAGPQHF; D: .; V: TRBV4-1; size: .; J: TRBJ1-5
DNA: TGTGCCAGCAGCTTGGTCGGACTCTCGAGCTCCTATAATTCACCCCTCCACTTT; CDR3: CASSLVGLSSSYNSPLHF; D: .; V: TRBV5-8; size: .; J: TRBJ1-6
DNA: TGTGCCAGCAGCTTACTGGCGGGGGGCCAGTTCGCGAACACCGGGGAGCTGTTTTTT; CDR3: CASSLLAGGQFANTGELFF; D: TRBD2; V: TRBV7-6; size: .; J: TRBJ2-2
DNA: TGTGCCAGCAGCTTAGTCGGGGGTTTGGGGACAGATACGCAGTATTTT; CDR3: CASSLVGGLGTDTQYF; D: .; V: TRBV11-3; size: .; J: TRBJ2-3
DNA: TGTGCCAGTAGTATGGATTGGCAGGGAGGTGGTGGCTACACCTTC; CDR3: CASSMDWQGGGGYTF; D: .; V: TRBV19; size: .; J: TRBJ1-2
DNA: TGTGCCAGCAGTCAAACTAAGAACACTGAAGCTTTCTTT; CDR3: CASSQTKNTEAFF; D: .; V: TRBV7-9; size: .; J: TRBJ1-1
DNA: TGTGCCAGTAGTATAAGTTTAACTTCAAACAATGAGCAGTTCTTC; CDR3: CASSISLTSNNEQFF; D: .; V: TRBV19; size: .; J: TRBJ2-1
DNA: TGTGCCAGCAGCGCGGGGGAACCGAATAACTATGGCTACACCTTC; CDR3: CASSAGEPNNYGYTF; D: .; V: TRBV13; size: .; J: TRBJ1-2
DNA: TGCGCCAGCAGCCCAAGCGGAAGGGCCGACGAAAAACTGTTTTTT; CDR3: CASSPSGRADEKLFF; D: .; V: TRBV5-1; size: .; J: TRBJ1-4
DNA: TGTGCCAGCTCACCAGGGACACAACGGCAAGAGACCCAGTACTTC; CDR3: CASSPGTQRQETQYF; D: .; V: TRBV18; size: .; J: TRBJ2-5
DNA: TGTGCCAGCAGTGAAACTAGCCACAGGGGGCTTAATGAGCAGTTCTTC; CDR3: CASSETSHRGLNEQFF; D: TRBD1; V: TRBV25-1; size: .; J: TRBJ2-1
DNA: TGTGCCTGGGCCGACAGGGACTCATACAATGAGCAGTTCTTC; CDR3: CAWADRDSYNEQFF; D: .; V: TRBV30; size: .; J: TRBJ2-1
DNA: TGTGCCAGCAGCCGATCGCCCGGCGGGGGGTCCTACGAGCAGTACTTC; CDR3: CASSRSPGGGSYEQYF; D: TRBD2; V: TRBV5-4; size: .; J: TRBJ2-7
DNA: TGTGCCAGCAGCTCCAGCAGGGCGTTTTATAATTCACCCCTCCACTTT; CDR3: CASSSSRAFYNSPLHF; D: .; V: TRBV7-2; size: .; J: TRBJ1-6
DNA: TGTGCCAGCTCACCATTATCGGGATCCCAAGAGACCCAGTACTTC; CDR3: CASSPLSGSQETQYF; D: .; V: TRBV18; size: once; J: TRBJ2-5
DNA: TGCAGCGTTGGAGCGACTAACTATGGCTACACCTTC; CDR3: CSVGATNYGYTF; D: .; V: TRBV29-1; size: .; J: TRBJ1-2